This T cell receptor beta chain came from a study of Graves' ophthalmopathy and Graves' hyperthyroidism. Amplification targeted the TCR beta CDR3 regions, with RNA transcripts as the source material. Second-round multiplex PCR came after first-round RT-PCR with HTBI primers. One entry per CDR3 protein, called by TCRdb with MiXCR from the multiplex PCR reads. The sample carries about 740,000 distinct CDR3 sequences, around 40% recorded once. The CDR3 is 17 residues long. Germline V gene lookup returns CDR1 SEHNR and CDR2 FQNEAQ (reference sequence). Note on this clonotype: One end of the junction is discordant with germline, which a read error may explain.

The receptor was isolated from an adult man with Graves' ophthalmopathy. The material sequenced was peripheral blood. The chain joins TRBV7-9 to TRBJ2-2; no clear D gene. The CDR3 loop is CATSRDLDKTNTGELFF. As DNA, the CDR3 is TGTGCCACCAGCAGAGATTTGGATAAAACGAACACCGGGGAGCTGTTTTTT.